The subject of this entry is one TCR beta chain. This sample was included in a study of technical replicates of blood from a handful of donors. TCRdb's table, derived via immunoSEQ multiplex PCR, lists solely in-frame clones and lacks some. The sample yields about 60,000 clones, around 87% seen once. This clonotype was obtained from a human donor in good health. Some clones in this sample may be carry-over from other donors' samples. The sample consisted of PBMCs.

As DNA, the CDR3 is TGTGCCAGCAGCTTTCCAGGGGCCACTGAAGCTTTCTTT. Translated, it gives CASSFPGATEAFF. The chain is built from TRBV7-9 and TRBJ1-1; the D gene is possibly TRBD1 (6 bases). The CDR3 has 13 residues. The V gene's germline CDR1 is SEHNR and CDR2 FQNEAQ (reference sequence). The V and J ends lost 3 bases and 4 bases respectively, with 9 bases between them.